The T cell receptor (beta chain) described here comes from a study of OX40 agonist ivuxolimab in advanced cancers. Study summary: Dose-escalation patients had hepatocellular carcinoma, melanoma, renal cell or head and neck cancer. Under the entry rules, prior anti-PD-1, anti-PD-L1 or anti-CTLA-4 therapy was allowed, and roughly 43% had some.

The CDR3 spans 14 residues. Germline V gives CDR1 SGHRS, CDR2 YFSETQ. Trimming shortened V by 6 bases and J by 5 bases, and 15 bases separated the two germline ends. Study conclusions and caveats: Certain nonresponders likewise exhibited a low normalized T-cell clonal expansion. By week 6 at 0.1 to 3.0 mg/kg, blood CD4+ and CD8+ T cells had expanded clonally.

Turning to this clone: The antigen is not known.

This table comes from immunoSEQ multiplex PCR, and its TCRdb copy is limited to in-frame clones, with some not included. The sample shows 30,000 to 40,000 clones, more than 80% of them seen only once. The chain uses TRBV5-1 and TRBJ2-1; tentative D call: TRBD1 (5 bases). The sequence was obtained from an adult with an advanced solid tumor such as melanoma, head and neck, liver or kidney cancer. Material: CD4+ or CD8+ T cells sorted from blood, obtained in a trial of the OX40 agonist ivuxolimab. The CDR3 region is CASTRGTGDNEQFF. The CDR3 DNA follows: TGCGCCAGCACCCGAGGAACAGGAGACAATGAGCAGTTCTTC.